Below are 29 T cell receptor beta chains sequenced from a single sample in a study of cytomegalovirus exposure and HLA in healthy donors. Primers for the PCR totalled 60 Vbeta and 13 Jbeta. The table came from immunoSEQ multiplex PCR; TCRdb's copy has only in-frame clones and leaves some out. Among hundreds of thousands of clones listed, more than 85% were seen once. The source material was PBMCs. The receptors were gathered from a woman aged 18-29 years in good health and CMV-seronegative.

V gene TRBV5-4 combines with J gene TRBJ2-7; TRBD2 aligns across 11 bases. The CDR3 has 14 amino acids. Germline trimming cut 3 bases from V and 5 bases from J; bases unmatched to any gene: 4. The germline V gene encodes CDR1 SGHNT and CDR2 YYREEE (reference sequence). CDR3 DNA: TGTGCCAGCAGCTATCCGGGACTAGCGGACGAGCAGTACTTC. The encoded protein is CASSYPGLADEQYF.

The V and J genes are TRBV19 and TRBJ2-3, with D unclear. The V end lost 10 bases, the J end lost 2 bases, and 13 bases lay between the germline ends. Germline V gene data show CDR1 as LNHDA and CDR2 as SQIVND (reference sequence). The CDR3 sequence is 13 residues long. CDR3 sequence: CATSFTHTDTQYF. Here the CDR3 DNA reads TGTGCCACCAGTTTTACCCACACAGATACGCAGTATTTT.

V gene TRBV4-3 combines with J gene TRBJ2-7; D might be TRBD2 (6 bases). CDR3 length: 15 amino acids. V was trimmed by 1 base and J by 3 bases, leaving 13 bases between them. CDR1 and CDR2 from the germline V gene are LGHNA and YSLEER. CDR3 bases: TGCGCCAGCAGCCAAGGTTTGGAGGGGCTCTACGAGCAGTACTTC. Amino acids: CASSQGLEGLYEQYF.

The table lists this clone with a count of one. The CDR3 sequence: CATSSPLGGIGELFF. Here the CDR3 DNA reads TGTGCCACCAGCAGCCCACTCGGGGGGATCGGGGAGCTGTTTTTT. The rearrangement uses TRBV15 and TRBJ2-2; 7 positions agree with TRBD2. J was trimmed by 7 bases and V by 3 bases; bases with no gene match: 8. Per the germline V gene, CDR1 is LNHNV and CDR2 is YYDKDF (reference sequence). CDR3 length: 15 amino acids. The whole variable domain, filled in from reference TRBV15 and TRBJ2-2, reads DAMVIQNPRYQVTQFGKPVTLSCSQTLNHNVMYWYQQKSSQAPKLLFHYYDKDFNNEADTPDNFQSRRPNTSFCFLDIRSPGLGDTAMYLCATSSPLGGIGELFFGEGSRLTVL.

The rearrangement links TRBV10-3 to TRBJ1-5; D is uncertain. The CDR3 extends over 13 amino acids. The V end was cut by 5 bases, the J end by 7 bases, with 12 bases between. Germline V gene lookup returns CDR1 ENHRY and CDR2 SYGVKD. CDR3 sequence (DNA): TGTGCCATCAGTCCGGCGGCCAGCCAGCCCCAGCATTTT. Its translation: CAISPAASQPQHF.

The rearrangement joins TRBV2 to TRBJ2-7; tentative D call: TRBD2 (6 bases). V lost 7 bases and J lost 4, with 17 bases in between. Germline V lookup: CDR1 SNHLY, CDR2 FYNNEI. The CDR3 contains 14 residues. Here the CDR3 DNA reads TGTGCCAGCACCGGACCCCTGGCGGGATACGAGCAGTACTTC. Protein: CASTGPLAGYEQYF.

This clone was detected once. This chain joins TRBV19 and TRBJ1-5; no definite D call. Trimming left V 1 base short and J 2 bases short, with 6 bases between. The CDR3 consists of 14 residues. Germline CDR1 LNHDA, CDR2 SQIVND (reference sequence). The CDR3 DNA follows: TGTGCCAGTAGTATAGGACTCCGCAATCAGCCCCAGCATTTT. Its protein is CASSIGLRNQPQHF.

V gene TRBV6-5 combines with J gene TRBJ1-5; 8 bases fit TRBD1. Trimming at V came to 6 bases and at J to 2 bases, leaving 0 bases not matched to a gene. The CDR3 extends over 13 amino acids. Germline assignment: CDR1 MNHEY and CDR2 SVGAGI. This chain's CDR3 is CASRTGGNQPQHF. CDR3 bases: TGTGCCAGCAGGACAGGGGGCAATCAGCCCCAGCATTTT.

The chain is built from TRBV19 and TRBJ1-1; tentative D call: TRBD1 (6 bases). Germline lookup yields CDR1 LNHDA and CDR2 SQIVND (reference sequence). V lost 2 bases and J lost 1, with 14 bases in between. The CDR3 extends over 16 amino acids. DNA for the CDR3: TGTGCCAGTAGTATAAGGGCAGGGGATAAGAACACTGAAGCTTTCTTT. Protein product: CASSIRAGDKNTEAFF.

The chain is built from TRBV5-4 and TRBJ2-5; TRBD2 matches 12 bases. The CDR3 is made up of 18 amino acids. Unmatched junction bases numbered 13, after V lost 4 bases and J lost 3 bases. CDR1 and CDR2 from the germline V gene are SGHNT and YYREEE (reference sequence). The CDR3 reads CASSHPFLAGGPEETQYF. The CDR3 bases are TGTGCCAGCAGCCACCCCTTTCTAGCGGGGGGGCCAGAAGAGACCCAGTACTTC.

The chain links TRBV5-4 to TRBJ2-5; 9 nucleotides align to TRBD2. The V gene's germline CDR1 is SGHNT and CDR2 YYREEE (reference sequence). The CDR3 runs 17 residues. J gave up 6 bases and V 4 bases, and 16 bases lay outside the gene matches. In DNA form, the CDR3 reads TGTGCCAGCAGCACGGGGGGGGCGGGGGGGCCCCGTAAGACCCAGTACTTC. Amino acid sequence: CASSTGGAGGPRKTQYF.

The chain combines TRBV4-2 with TRBJ2-1, with TRBD2 identical over 8 bases. Per the germline V gene, CDR1 is LGHNA and CDR2 is YNFKEQ. The CDR3 covers 16 residues. V lost 0 bases and J lost 5; bases outside the gene matches: 6. The CDR3 nucleotides are TGTGCCAGCAGCCAAGATTGGCGGGGGGTCGACAATGAGCAGTTCTTC. Its protein is CASSQDWRGVDNEQFF.

This chain links TRBV5-4 with TRBJ2-1, with D unclear. V lost 4 bases, J lost 5 bases, and 19 bases lay in between. Per the germline V gene, CDR1 is SGHNT and CDR2 is YYREEE (reference sequence). The CDR3 sequence is 16 residues long. The CDR3 coding sequence is TGTGCCAGCAGCCCCTTCGCTGTCAGGCCGGACAATGAGCAGTTCTTC. The encoded protein is CASSPFAVRPDNEQFF.

The J gene is TRBJ2-5, the V gene TRBV5-1, with TRBD2 matching 8 bases. The J call could be wrong; TRBJ2-7 is a better fit for the DNA end. The germline gives CDR1 SGHRS, CDR2 YFSETQ. The CDR3 covers 16 residues. The CDR3 loop is CASSSGGTYSSYEQYF. The DNA of the CDR3 is TGCGCCAGCAGCTCGGGGGGGACCTACAGCTCCTACGAGCAGTACTTC.

This sequence joins TRBV6-6 and TRBJ1-1; D uncertain. Trimming took off 2 bases at V and 8 bases at J, with 6 bases between the two ends. The germline V gene encodes CDR1 MNHNY and CDR2 SVGAGI (reference sequence). CDR3 length: 11 amino acids. Here the CDR3 DNA reads TGTGCCAGCAGTTACGGGAGAGAAGCTTTCTTT. It translates to CASSYGREAFF.

This chain connects TRBV13 to TRBJ2-5; 12 bases are shared with TRBD2. The CDR3 covers 16 residues. V gave up 5 bases and J gave up 4 bases; unmatched junction bases: 8. Germline V gives CDR1 PRHDT, CDR2 FYEKMQ (reference sequence). CDR3 DNA: TGTGCCAGCAGCCATTCTAGCGGGGGGGTAGGAGAGACCCAGTACTTC. It translates to CASSHSSGGVGETQYF. Full variable domain (outside the CDR3, taken from reference TRBV13 and TRBJ2-5): AAGVIQSPRHLIKEKRETATLKCYPIPRHDTVYWYQQGPGQDPQFLISFYEKMQSDKGSIPDRFSAQQFSDYHSELNMSSLELGDSALYFCASSHSSGGVGETQYFGPGTRLLVL.

The chain combines TRBV4-1 with TRBJ1-1; no definite D call. Per germline, CDR1 MGHRA and CDR2 YSYEKL. V dropped 4 bases and J dropped 8 bases, with 17 bases sitting between them. The CDR3 consists of 14 residues. The CDR3 is CASSRGPGVVEAFF. DNA of the CDR3: TGCGCCAGCAGCCGAGGACCCGGGGTAGTGGAAGCTTTCTTT.

The chain employs TRBV30 and TRBJ2-6, with TRBD2 identical over 12 bases. The CDR3 consists of 17 residues. Germline assignment: CDR1 GTSNPN and CDR2 SVGIG (reference sequence). The CDR3 reads CAWGLAGPRSGANVLTF. The CDR3 DNA is TGTGCGTGGGGACTAGCGGGCCCAAGGTCTGGGGCCAACGTCCTGACTTTC.

In its sample, this clone was seen once. The chain combines TRBV21-1 with TRBJ2-7; the D segment call TRBD2 is taken from the table without a DNA check. TRBV21-1 represents a pseudogene. The CDR3 runs to 20 residues. The CDR3 bases are TGTGCCAGCAGCAAACCTGCGGACCTGCGGCGGGGACTGAGCTCCTACGAGCAGTACTTC. It codes for CASSKPADLRRGLSSYEQYF.

This sequence joins TRBV5-4 and TRBJ1-3; possibly TRBD1 for D (5 bases). CDR1 and CDR2 from the germline V gene are SGHNT and YYREEE (reference sequence). V lost 5 bases to trimming and J lost 0 bases, with 12 bases between them. The CDR3 totals 15 residues. The CDR3 is CASRQDRLSGNTIYF. DNA for the CDR3: TGTGCCAGCAGACAGGACCGACTCTCTGGAAACACCATATATTTT.

This sequence joins TRBV7-2 and TRBJ2-2, with D unresolved. There are 13 residues in the CDR3. V shed 5 bases and J shed 5 bases, with 9 bases lying between them. Germline CDR1 is SGHTA and CDR2 is FQGNSA. The chain's CDR3 is CASSHRLTGELFF. For the CDR3, the DNA is TGTGCCAGCAGCCATAGACTTACCGGGGAGCTGTTTTTT.

The chain uses TRBV7-3 and TRBJ2-1, with 11 bases lining up with TRBD2. Trimming at V came to 2 bases and at J to 7 bases, leaving 4 bases not matched to a gene. The germline CDR1 and CDR2 sequences are SGHTA and FQGTGA. This CDR3 region has 15 residues. In nucleotides, the CDR3 is TGTGCCAGCAGCTTAGGGACTAGCGGACAAAATGAGCAGTTCTTC. It translates to CASSLGTSGQNEQFF. Variable domain in full (rest from reference TRBV7-3 and TRBJ2-1): GAGVSQTPSNKVTEKGKYVELRCDPISGHTALYWYRQSLGQGPEFLIYFQGTGAADDSGLPNDRFFAVRPEGSVSTLKIQRTERGDSAVYLCASSLGTSGQNEQFFGPGTRLTVL.

The rearrangement links TRBV10-3 to TRBJ2-5; TRBD2 agrees at 10 bases. The J call may not be correct, given that the DNA end is closer to TRBJ2-7. The CDR3 has 15 amino acids. Per the germline V gene, CDR1 is ENHRY and CDR2 is SYGVKD. The CDR3 coding sequence is TGTGCCATCAGTGGGGTTAGCGGGGGGTTTTACGAGCAGTACTTC. Amino acid sequence: CAISGVSGGFYEQYF.

This sequence joins TRBV9 and TRBJ2-1, with 8 positions matching TRBD2. The CDR3 has 15 amino acids. Trimming cost V 0 bases and J 5 bases; bases outside gene matches: 4. Germline V gene sequence: CDR1 SGDLS, CDR2 YYNGEE. The CDR3 DNA follows: TGTGCCAGCAGCGTAGCTACTAGCGGAGACAATGAGCAGTTCTTC. Translation gives CASSVATSGDNEQFF. Supplemented by reference TRBV9 and TRBJ2-1, the full variable domain reads DSGVTQTPKHLITATGQRVTLRCSPRSGDLSVYWYQQSLDQGLQFLIQYYNGEERAKGNILERFSAQQFPDLHSELNLSSLELGDSALYFCASSVATSGDNEQFFGPGTRLTVL.

The gene calls are TRBV4-3 and TRBJ2-7, with TRBD2 identical over 9 bases. The V gene end was trimmed by 1 base and the J gene end by 3 bases; junction bases not matched to a gene: 7. Germline CDR1 LGHNA, CDR2 YSLEER. This CDR3 is 16 amino acids long. The CDR3 region has the DNA TGCGCCAGCAGCCAAGGGGGACTAGCCTATCACTACGAGCAGTACTTC. Its protein product is CASSQGGLAYHYEQYF.

DNA of the CDR3: TGTGCCAGCAGTGCACAGGGAGATCAGCCCCAGCATTTT. It translates to CASSAQGDQPQHF. The chain joins TRBV6-1 to TRBJ1-5; D possibly corresponds to TRBD1 (6 bases). The V gene's germline CDR1 is MNHNS and CDR2 SASEGT. The CDR3 loop spans 13 amino acids. V dropped 4 bases and J dropped 5 bases, with 9 bases sitting between them.

This chain links TRBV11-3 with TRBJ2-7, with TRBD2 matching 11 bases. Losses at the gene ends were 2 bases for V and 2 bases for J; bases not matched to a gene: 5. Germline V lookup: CDR1 SGHNT, CDR2 YENEEA. CDR3 size: 16 residues. CDR3 in DNA: TGTGCCAGCAGCTTAAATAGCGGGAGGGGTACCTACGAGCAGTACTTC. Its translation: CASSLNSGRGTYEQYF. Using reference TRBV11-3 and TRBJ2-7 for the parts outside the CDR3, the full variable domain is EAGVVQSPRYKIIEKKQPVAFWCNPISGHNTLYWYLQNLGQGPELLIRYENEEAVDDSQLPKDRFSAERLKGVDSTLKIQPAELGDSAVYLCASSLNSGRGTYEQYFGPGTRLTVT.

This clone appeared a single time. The gene calls are TRBV5-1 and TRBJ1-4; 8 bases align to TRBD1. J lost 8 bases, V lost 1 base, and 7 bases had no gene match. The CDR3 length is 15 residues. In germline, CDR1 is SGHRS, CDR2 YFSETQ. As DNA, the CDR3 is TGCGCCAGCAGCTTGAGGACAGGGTGGCGCGAAAAACTGTTTTTT. Encoded protein: CASSLRTGWREKLFF.

The CDR3 reads CASTLLGGGTDTQYF. The CDR3 nucleotides read TGTGCCAGCACTTTACTGGGGGGGGGCACAGATACGCAGTATTTT. V and J are TRBV6-6 and TRBJ2-3; 7 bases agree with TRBD2. CDR3 size: 15 residues. Unmatched junction bases numbered 8, after V lost 7 bases and J lost 1 base. Per germline, CDR1 MNHNY and CDR2 SVGAGI (reference sequence).